This T cell receptor beta chain is from a study of T cell changes during pregnancy in multiple sclerosis. CDR1 and CDR2 from the germline V gene are SNHLY and FYNNEI. V gave up 5 bases and J gave up 0 bases; unmatched junction bases: 9. The CDR3 is made up of 17 amino acids. Only in-frame clones appear in the TCRdb table, and some are missing; sequencing was by immunoSEQ multiplex PCR. The sample holds about 60,000 clones, approximately 91% seen once. The receptor was isolated from a female donor with multiple sclerosis, enrolled in a pregnancy study. The chain has TRBV2 and TRBJ1-4; the match to TRBD1 covers 7 bases. This specimen was peripheral blood, taken in the second trimester of pregnancy. The CDR3 DNA sequence: TGTGCCAGCAGTTGGGACAGCCAGGGGGCAACTAATGAAAAACTGTTTTTT. This encodes CASSWDSQGATNEKLFF. Variable domain in full (rest from reference TRBV2 and TRBJ1-4): EPEVTQTPSHQVTQMGQEVILRCVPISNHLYFYWYRQILGQKVEFLVSFYNNEISEKSEIFDDQFSVERPDGSNFTLKIRSTKLEDSAMYFCASSWDSQGATNEKLFFGSGTQLSVL.